The 3 T cell receptor beta chains below come from one sample, sequenced in a study of regulatory T cells in long-lasting Graves disease. The time point denotes: persistent/refractory GD, antithyroid drugs over 5 years with positive TRAb. PBMC RNA was the source of the TCR library. Through Arm-PCR of CDR3 regions and iRepertoire HTBI primers, TCR beta libraries were built. From the multiplex PCR reads, TCRdb called clonotypes with MiXCR, one entry per CDR3 protein. Of over 300,000 distinct CDR3 sequences in the sample, roughly 21% were seen once. The specimen comprised peripheral blood mononuclear cells (PBMCs), sampled when the disease was refractory, from a patient treated with antithyroid drugs. The receptors come from a female donor with Graves disease.

The rearrangement joins TRBV3-1 to TRBJ2-2; 13 nucleotides align to TRBD2. This CDR3 contains 16 residues. Trimming cost V 6 bases and J 5 bases; bases outside gene matches: 6. The germline gives CDR1 LGHDT, CDR2 YNNKEL (reference sequence). The CDR3 sequence is CASSETGLAGTGELFF. The CDR3 DNA sequence: TGTGCCAGCAGTGAAACGGGACTAGCGGGAACCGGGGAGCTGTTTTTT.

This clonotype has ten or more counts. The chain recombines TRBV12-3 or TRBV12-4 with TRBJ2-2; D gene uncertain. The germline V and J ends were trimmed by 3 bases and 0 bases, with 11 bases remaining between them. This CDR3 is built from 16 residues. Here the CDR3 reads CASSLGGRPNTGELFF. For the CDR3, the DNA is TGTGCCAGCAGTTTGGGTGGCAGACCGAACACCGGGGAGCTGTTTTTT.

V and J are TRBV3-1 and TRBJ1-3; D is unclear. Germline-derived CDR1 and CDR2 are LGHDT and YNNKEL (reference sequence). The CDR3 totals 14 residues. Trimming cost V 4 bases and J 0 bases, with 7 bases left between them. CDR3 in DNA: TGTGCCAGCAGCCCACAGAGCTCTGGAAACACCATATATTTT. Protein: CASSPQSSGNTIYF.